Below, 17 T cell receptor beta chains from the same sample are listed, as sequenced in a study of cytomegalovirus exposure and HLA in healthy donors. Method: immunoSEQ multiplex PCR; TCRdb's copy keeps in-frame clones and lacks some. The profile shows fewer than 250,000 clones, about 86% of them singletons. The sequenced material came from PBMCs. All receptors come from a man younger than 35 in good health and CMV-seronegative.

J is TRBJ1-5 and V is TRBV30, with 10 positions matching TRBD1. The germline CDR1 and CDR2 sequences are GTSNPN and SVGIG (reference sequence). The CDR3 spans 13 residues. Trimming took 5 bases from V and 2 from J; bases not matched to a gene: 0. The DNA of the CDR3 is TGTGCCTGGGGGACAGGGGGCAATCAGCCCCAGCATTTT. Amino acid sequence: CAWGTGGNQPQHF.

The chain uses TRBV11-2 and TRBJ2-7; tentative D call: TRBD1 (5 bases). The CDR3 covers 13 residues. V was shortened by 2 bases and J by 6 bases, with 11 bases between the two germline ends. Germline CDR1 and CDR2: SGHAT and FQNNGV. Here the CDR3 reads CASSLQGIAEQYF. The CDR3 nucleotides are TGTGCCAGCAGCTTACAGGGTATCGCCGAGCAGTACTTC.

The chain joins TRBV29-1 to TRBJ2-1; 14 bases align to TRBD2. The CDR3 has 14 residues. Trimming took 6 bases from V and 15 from J; bases not matched to a gene: 13. Looked up from germline, CDR1 is SQVTM and CDR2 is ANQGSEA. This CDR3 is CSVVPGLAGDRRFF. CDR3 sequence (DNA): TGCAGCGTCGTCCCGGGACTAGCGGGGGATAGGCGGTTCTTC.

The rearrangement uses TRBV15 and TRBJ1-1, with D possibly matching TRBD1 (6 bases). The CDR3 is 13 amino acids. Germline CDR1 is LNHNV and CDR2 is YYDKDF (reference sequence). V lost 0 bases to trimming and J lost 7 bases, with 9 bases between them. The CDR3 sequence: CATSRDGQFEAFF. CDR3 bases: TGTGCCACCAGCAGAGATGGACAGTTTGAAGCTTTCTTT.

The chain joins TRBV28 to TRBJ2-7; maybe TRBD1 (6 bases). Looked up from germline, CDR1 is MDHEN and CDR2 is SYDVKM. CDR3 length: 15 amino acids. V lost 4 bases and J 0 bases, leaving 13 bases between the germline ends. This CDR3 is CASSSPGDSSYEQYF. In DNA form, the CDR3 reads TGTGCCAGCAGTTCCCCAGGGGATAGCTCCTACGAGCAGTACTTC.

This sequence joins TRBV28 and TRBJ1-2, with 9 nucleotides matching TRBD1. The V gene end was trimmed by 3 bases and the J gene end by 5 bases; junction bases not matched to a gene: 4. The germline V gene encodes CDR1 MDHEN and CDR2 SYDVKM. The CDR3 covers 14 residues. CDR3 amino acids: CASSFGTGRYGYTF. The CDR3 DNA follows: TGTGCCAGCAGTTTTGGGACAGGGAGGTATGGCTACACCTTC.

The table lists this clone with a count of one. The CDR3 reads CASSYQLVLEGGELFF. The CDR3 coding sequence is TGTGCCAGCAGTTACCAGCTAGTACTTGAGGGCGGGGAGCTGTTTTTT. The rearrangement uses TRBV6-5 and TRBJ2-2; TRBD2 is a possible D gene (5 bases). Germline loops: CDR1 MNHEY, CDR2 SVGAGI. The CDR3 runs 16 residues. Trimming stripped 2 bases from V and 7 bases from J, with 17 bases between.

V gene TRBV19 combines with J gene TRBJ1-1; possible D gene TRBD1, 5 bases. Germline V CDR1 and CDR2: LNHDA, SQIVND (reference sequence). The V and J ends lost 4 bases and 4 bases respectively, with 19 bases between them. The CDR3 spans 16 residues. The DNA for the CDR3 is TGTGCCAGTAGTAGGGGACTGAGGGGAACGGGCACTGAAGCTTTCTTT. As protein: CASSRGLRGTGTEAFF.

The chain joins TRBV10-3 to TRBJ2-1, with a weak D call TRBD1 (6 bases). The V and J ends lost 2 bases and 1 base respectively, with 9 bases between them. The germline V gene has CDR1 ENHRY and CDR2 SYGVKD. CDR3 size: 15 residues. CDR3 coding DNA: TGTGCCATCAGTGAGAATAGGGGGTCCTACAATGAGCAGTTCTTC. It is translated as CAISENRGSYNEQFF.

This clone occurred once. The CDR3 protein is CASRKGRGREGEETQYF. The CDR3 DNA reads as TGTGCCAGCCGTAAAGGAAGGGGGAGGGAAGGAGAAGAGACCCAGTACTTC. J is TRBJ2-5 and V is TRBV6-1, with a tentative D call TRBD2 (7 bases). The length of the CDR3 is 17 residues. CDR1 MNHNS and CDR2 SASEGT come from the germline V gene. The V gene lost 8 bases and the J gene lost 3 bases, with 25 bases spanning the gap.

This chain links TRBV6-5 with TRBJ2-3, with 9 bases lining up with TRBD2. The CDR3 is made up of 13 amino acids. The germline CDR1 and CDR2 sequences are MNHEY and SVGAGI. J lost 6 bases, V lost 7 bases, and 5 bases had no gene match. CDR3 region: CASKAGGRDTQYF. Written as DNA, the CDR3 is TGTGCCAGCAAAGCGGGGGGCAGGGATACGCAGTATTTT.

V and J are TRBV13 and TRBJ2-3; 12 bases agree with TRBD2. CDR3 length: 15 residues. V lost 5 bases and J lost 2; bases outside the gene matches: 2. Germline assignment: CDR1 PRHDT and CDR2 FYEKMQ (reference sequence). The CDR3 DNA reads TGTGCCAGCAGCGCTAGCGGGAGGGCCACAGATACGCAGTATTTT. This sequence encodes CASSASGRATDTQYF. Variable domain in full (rest from reference TRBV13 and TRBJ2-3): AAGVIQSPRHLIKEKRETATLKCYPIPRHDTVYWYQQGPGQDPQFLISFYEKMQSDKGSIPDRFSAQQFSDYHSELNMSSLELGDSALYFCASSASGRATDTQYFGPGTRLTVL.

The V gene is TRBV28, the J gene TRBJ2-2; 7 positions agree with TRBD2. From germline, CDR1 is MDHEN and CDR2 SYDVKM. This CDR3 is built from 15 residues. Germline trimming cut 8 bases from V and 5 bases from J; bases unmatched to any gene: 11. CDR3 sequence (DNA): TGTGCCAGCTCAACCTCGGGGGGAGGGACCGGGGAGCTGTTTTTT. Residues: CASSTSGGGTGELFF.

The chain uses TRBV25-1 and TRBJ2-3, with TRBD2 matching 10 bases. This CDR3 has 16 residues. The ends lost 3 bases at V and 3 bases at J; junction bases unmatched: 6. Germline lookup yields CDR1 MGHDK and CDR2 SYGVNS. The CDR3: CASSDPSGGATDTQYF. CDR3 in DNA: TGTGCCAGCAGTGACCCTAGCGGGGGAGCAACAGATACGCAGTATTTT.

The V gene is TRBV29-1, the J gene TRBJ2-1; maybe TRBD1 (5 bases). The length of the CDR3 is 13 residues. Trimming shortened V by 8 bases and J by 0 bases, and 11 bases separated the two germline ends. Germline loops: CDR1 SQVTM, CDR2 ANQGSEA. The CDR3 sequence: CSIDRGSYNEQFF. In nucleotides, the CDR3 is TGCAGCATAGACAGAGGCTCCTACAATGAGCAGTTCTTC.

V usage is TRBV28 and J usage is TRBJ2-7, with D possibly matching TRBD2 (6 bases). This CDR3 has 14 amino acids. The germline V and J ends were trimmed by 4 bases and 4 bases, with 14 bases remaining between them. The V gene's germline CDR1 is MDHEN and CDR2 SYDVKM. CDR3 nucleotide sequence: TGTGCCAGCAGTTCGGGAAGTGGGACTTACGAGCAGTACTTC. This encodes CASSSGSGTYEQYF. Complete variable domain (other parts from reference TRBV28 and TRBJ2-7): DVKVTQSSRYLVKRTGEKVFLECVQDMDHENMFWYRQDPGLGLRLIYFSYDVKMKEKGDIPEGYSVSREKKERFSLILESASTNQTSMYLCASSSGSGTYEQYFGPGTRLTVT.

The V call is TRBV18, the J call TRBJ2-7; D might be TRBD2 (6 bases). Trimming took 6 bases from V and 6 from J, leaving 21 bases between them. The CDR3 is 15 residues long. Germline V gene sequence: CDR1 KGHSH, CDR2 LQKENI. The CDR3 DNA reads TGTGCCAGCTCTCCGAGATGGGGGGATGGCGGCGAGCAGTACTTC. Protein: CASSPRWGDGGEQYF.